The 10 T cell receptor beta chains given below trace back to one sample, sequenced in a study of neurological immune-mediated disorders. TCRdb re-called the 5' RACE reads with MiXCR, one entry per CDR3 protein. The profile shows about 45,000 distinct CDR3 sequences, around an eighth of them singletons. Time point described: longitudinal time-point 3. What was sequenced was PBMCs. The receptors here all came from a man aged 25 to 40 in good health.

This clonotype was recorded many times. V and J are TRBV28 and TRBJ2-4, with D possibly being TRBD1 (6 bases). The V and J ends lost 2 bases and 8 bases respectively, with 16 bases between them. CDR3 length equals 15 residues. Germline V gene data show CDR1 as MDHEN and CDR2 as SYDVKM. The CDR3 DNA follows: TGTGCCAGCAGTTTAGGAGAGAGGGGGATGGACATTCAGTACTTC. Amino acids: CASSLGERGMDIQYF.

There are many counts of this clonotype. The CDR3 region has the DNA TGTGCCAGCTCACCATCGGTAAGGGGCAATCTACAAGAGACCCAGTACTTC. Encoded protein: CASSPSVRGNLQETQYF. The chain joins TRBV18 to TRBJ2-5, with TRBD1 as a possible D gene (5 bases). The CDR3 sequence is 17 residues long. V was clipped by 2 bases and J by 2 bases, with 18 bases between them. Germline CDR1 KGHSH, CDR2 LQKENI.

This clonotype is large by share. This chain links TRBV28 with TRBJ1-1; no reliable D call. CDR1 MDHEN and CDR2 SYDVKM come from the germline V gene. The CDR3 is made up of 13 amino acids. V was cut by 5 bases and J by 4 bases, with 11 bases left in between. The DNA of the CDR3 is TGTGCCAGCAGTGAACAGATAATCACTGAAGCTTTCTTT. This encodes CASSEQIITEAFF.

At least ten counts were recorded for this clonotype. This chain uses TRBV18 with TRBJ2-1; 8 bases are a match to TRBD1. Germline V CDR1 and CDR2: KGHSH, LQKENI. The CDR3 has 15 amino acids. Losses at the gene ends were 4 bases for V and 7 bases for J; bases not matched to a gene: 9. CDR3 sequence (DNA): TGTGCCAGCTCACTCCAGGGGGCCGGAACAAATGAGCAGTTCTTC. As protein: CASSLQGAGTNEQFF.

This clonotype was counted many times. This chain uses TRBV7-2 with TRBJ2-5, with TRBD2 matching over 12 bases. The V gene's germline CDR1 is SGHTA and CDR2 FQGNSA. The ends lost 5 bases at V and 5 bases at J; junction bases unmatched: 3. The CDR3 is 14 amino acids. The CDR3 is CASSETSGSETQYF. The DNA of the CDR3 is TGTGCCAGCAGCGAGACTAGCGGGAGTGAGACCCAGTACTTC.

In its sample, this clonotype was seen many times. The DNA for the CDR3 is TGTGCCAGCGTACCCATGGGCCCCACTGAAGCTTTCTTT. Encoded protein: CASVPMGPTEAFF. The rearrangement joins TRBV27 to TRBJ1-1; D not resolved. Germline CDR1 reads MNHEY; CDR2 reads SMNVEV (reference sequence). The length of the CDR3 is 13 residues. Trimming removed 8 bases at V and 4 bases at J, with 14 bases between.

This clonotype was seen more than once but under ten times. This may be a read error: a much more frequent sequence differs by one nucleotide. The V and J genes are TRBV27 and TRBJ2-2; 11 bases agree with TRBD1. Germline lookup yields CDR1 MNHEY and CDR2 SMNVEV (reference sequence). The CDR3 totals 14 residues. The CDR3 loop reads CAIRTGGNTVELFF. The CDR3 nucleotides read TGTGCCATCCGGACAGGGGGCAACACCGTGGAGCTGTTTTTT.

This clonotype was detected many times. The chain carries TRBV20-1 and TRBJ1-1; 9 bases align to TRBD1. Germline CDR1 DFQATT, CDR2 SNEGSKA (reference sequence). V lost 3 bases to trimming and J lost 2 bases; unmatched junction nucleotides: 4. The CDR3 is 14 amino acids. The CDR3 loop is CSARGTGGNTEAFF. The CDR3 nucleotides are TGCAGTGCTAGGGGTACAGGGGGCAACACTGAAGCTTTCTTT.

To note about this clonotype: Compared with germline, one end of the junction differs, possibly owing to a read error. This sequence joins TRBV2 and TRBJ1-5; 10 bases map to TRBD1. CDR1 and CDR2 from the germline V gene are SNHLY and FYNNEI. This CDR3 has 13 residues. The CDR3 loop reads CARSGTGDQSQHF. The CDR3, as DNA: TGTGCCAGAAGTGGGACAGGGGATCAGTCCCAGCATTTT. The entire variable domain, with the rest obtained from reference TRBV2 and TRBJ1-5, is as follows: EPEVTQTPSHQVTQMGQEVILRCVPISNHLYFYWYRQILGQKVEFLVSFYNNEISEKSEIFDDQFSVERPDGSNFTLKIRSTKLEDSAMYFCARSGTGDQSQHFGDGTRLSIL.

Points on this clonotype: A much larger clonotype is one base distant, so this may be a read error. The chain combines TRBV15 with TRBJ1-1; D is possibly TRBD1 (5 bases). The V gene's germline CDR1 is LNHNV and CDR2 YYDKDF (reference sequence). The CDR3 is made up of 13 amino acids. The CDR3 is CATSMEGRTDAFF. CDR3 DNA: TGTGCCACCAGCATGGAGGGGCGGACTGACGCTTTCTTT.